There are a few counts of the clone carrying this T cell receptor (beta chain). The antigen is unknown. Germline-derived CDR1 and CDR2 are MGHRA and YSYEKL. The CDR3 loop spans 16 amino acids. The germline V and J ends were trimmed by 1 base and 0 bases, with 10 bases remaining between them. The data belong to a study of spatial heterogeneity in lung cancer. Study-wide results and caveats: The appearance of ubiquitous expanded tumor TCRs in blood was greater at resection than follow-up.

TCRdb reprocessed the 5' RACE reads with MiXCR, giving one entry per CDR3 protein. Of approximately 40,000 distinct CDR3 sequences in the sample, approximately 7% are singletons; the top ten hold 43%. Time point given: sample taken at primary tumor resection. Whole RNA from tumor, nontumor lung or frozen PBMC was sequenced unsorted. This TCR derives from a female donor with early-stage non-small cell lung cancer. The material sequenced was PBMCs, taken at surgery. The rearrangement uses TRBV4-1 and TRBJ1-3; D might be TRBD1 (6 bases). The CDR3: CASSQGGAGSGNTIYF. CDR3 DNA sequence: TGCGCCAGCAGCCAAGGGGGGGCAGGCTCTGGAAACACCATATATTTT.